The TCR beta chain described here comes from a study of T cells in Graves' hyperthyroidism and ophthalmopathy. Findings and caveats of the study: Prediction of ophthalmopathy progression came a median around 7.1 months pre-onset.

This clonotype has a handful of counts. Its antigen is unidentified. The study left out patients who had uncontrolled infection, other autoimmune disease, pregnancy or lactation. Extraction of PBMCs used roughly 9.4 ml of fresh peripheral blood. This CDR3 has 13 amino acids. V lost 3 bases, J lost 14 bases, and 11 bases stayed unmatched. Germline assignment: CDR1 SGHDT and CDR2 YYEEEE. RNA transcripts yielded amplified TCR beta CDR3 regions. The HTBI primer set was used in a first-round RT-PCR of the TCR CDR3. One entry per CDR3 protein, called by TCRdb with MiXCR from the multiplex PCR reads. The sample shows some 700,000 distinct CDR3 sequences, roughly a sixth of them seen only once.

What was sequenced was blood. This chain links TRBV5-6 with TRBJ2-3, with 8 bases matching TRBD1. The clonotype was recovered from a man aged 50 to 59 with Graves' hyperthyroidism. The CDR3 loop is CASSSYYGQGAYF. The CDR3 DNA reads as TGTGCCAGCAGCTCATATTATGGACAGGGTGCGTATTTT.